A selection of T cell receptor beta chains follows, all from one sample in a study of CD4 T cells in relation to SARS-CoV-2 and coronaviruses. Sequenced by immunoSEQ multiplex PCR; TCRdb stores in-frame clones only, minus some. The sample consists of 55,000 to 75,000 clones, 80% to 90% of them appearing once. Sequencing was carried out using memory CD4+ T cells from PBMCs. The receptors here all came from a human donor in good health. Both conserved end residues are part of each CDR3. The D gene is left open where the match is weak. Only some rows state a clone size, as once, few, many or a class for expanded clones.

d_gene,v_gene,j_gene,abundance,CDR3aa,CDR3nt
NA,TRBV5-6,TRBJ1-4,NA,CASSLVDTLNEKLFF,TGTGCCAGCAGCTTGGTGGACACACTTAATGAAAAACTGTTTTTT
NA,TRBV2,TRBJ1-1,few,CASSSGTTEAFF,TGTGCCAGCAGTTCAGGGACCACTGAAGCTTTCTTT
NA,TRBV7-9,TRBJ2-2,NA,CASSVDYNSNTGELFF,TGTGCCAGCAGCGTAGACTACAATTCGAACACCGGGGAGCTGTTTTTT
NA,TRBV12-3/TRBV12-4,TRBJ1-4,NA,CASREGTYEKLFF,TGTGCCAGCAGGGAGGGGACTTATGAAAAACTGTTTTTT
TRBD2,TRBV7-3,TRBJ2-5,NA,CASSYSGQETQYF,TGTGCCAGCAGCTATAGCGGGCAAGAGACCCAGTACTTC
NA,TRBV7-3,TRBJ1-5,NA,CASSRDSNQPQHF,TGTGCCAGCAGCCGAGATAGCAATCAGCCCCAGCATTTT
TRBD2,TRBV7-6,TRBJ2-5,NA,CASSLVTSGSLGVETQYF,TGTGCCAGCAGCTTAGTCACTAGCGGGAGTTTAGGTGTGGAGACCCAGTACTTC
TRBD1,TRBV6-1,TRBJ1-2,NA,CASSETGANYGYTF,TGTGCCAGCAGTGAGACAGGGGCTAACTATGGCTACACCTTC
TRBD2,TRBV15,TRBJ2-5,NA,CATSRFRPASGSRLSETQYF,TGTGCCACCAGCAGATTCCGGCCGGCTAGCGGGAGTCGGTTGTCAGAGACCCAGTACTTC
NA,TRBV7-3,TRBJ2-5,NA,CASSPYRTEQETQYF,TGTGCCAGCAGCCCCTACAGGACAGAACAAGAGACCCAGTACTTC
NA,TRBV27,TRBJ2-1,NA,CARPPTSRALEHEQFF,TGTGCCAGACCCCCAACGTCCCGGGCTCTAGAACATGAGCAGTTCTTC
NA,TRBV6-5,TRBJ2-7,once,CASSLPAAEQYF,TGTGCCAGCAGTTTACCGGCTGCCGAGCAGTACTTC
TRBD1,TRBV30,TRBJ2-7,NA,CAWNRGFSEQYF,TGTGCCTGGAACAGGGGATTTTCCGAGCAGTACTTC
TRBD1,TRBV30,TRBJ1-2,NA,CAWSRDRPYGYTF,TGTGCCTGGAGTCGGGACAGACCTTATGGCTACACCTTC
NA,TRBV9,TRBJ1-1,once,CASSVLGMNTEAFF,TGTGCCAGCAGCGTATTAGGGATGAACACTGAAGCTTTCTTT
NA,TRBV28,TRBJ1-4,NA,CASSSNEKLFF,TGTGCCAGCAGTTCTAATGAAAAACTGTTTTTT
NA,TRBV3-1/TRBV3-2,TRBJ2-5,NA,CASSQPGETQYF,TGTGCCAGCAGCCAGCCGGGGGAGACCCAGTACTTC
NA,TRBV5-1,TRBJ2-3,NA,CASSSKAGTDTQYF,TGCGCCAGCAGCTCAAAGGCAGGGACAGATACGCAGTATTTT
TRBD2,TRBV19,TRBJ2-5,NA,CASTPGGLAGQETQYF,TGTGCCAGTACCCCCGGTGGACTAGCGGGACAAGAGACCCAGTACTTC
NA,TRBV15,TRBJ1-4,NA,CATSRSRVDEKLFF,TGTGCCACCAGCAGATCCAGGGTAGACGAAAAACTGTTTTTT
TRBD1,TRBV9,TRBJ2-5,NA,CASSEGGTGGKTQYF,TGTGCCAGCAGCGAGGGAGGGACAGGGGGAAAGACCCAGTACTTC
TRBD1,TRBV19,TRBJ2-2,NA,CASRGLRDSGTGELFF,TGTGCCAGTAGGGGGCTCCGGGACAGTGGAACCGGGGAGCTGTTTTTT
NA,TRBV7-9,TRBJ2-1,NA,CASSFAPTPNEQFF,TGTGCCAGCAGCTTCGCACCGACTCCGAATGAGCAGTTCTTC
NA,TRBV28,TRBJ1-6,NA,CASTLRDFVDSPLHF,TGTGCCAGTACCCTCCGGGACTTCGTTGATTCACCCCTCCACTTT
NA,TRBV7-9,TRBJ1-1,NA,CAGMKQVNTEAFF,TGTGCCGGGATGAAGCAGGTGAACACTGAAGCTTTCTTT
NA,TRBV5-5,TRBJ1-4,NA,CASSLSRAGEKLFF,TGTGCCAGCAGCTTGAGCAGGGCAGGCGAAAAACTGTTTTTT
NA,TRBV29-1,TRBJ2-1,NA,CSVNLEGSYNEQFF,TGCAGCGTCAACCTGGAAGGCTCCTACAATGAGCAGTTCTTC
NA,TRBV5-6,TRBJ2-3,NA,CASSRRSTDTQYF,TGTGCCAGCAGCCGCAGGTCCACAGATACGCAGTATTTT
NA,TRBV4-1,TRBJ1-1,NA,CASSPPPSEEAFF,TGCGCCAGCAGCCCCCCCCCGTCGGAGGAAGCTTTCTTT
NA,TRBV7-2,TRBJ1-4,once,CASSLVGTTNEKLFF,TGTGCCAGCAGCTTAGTCGGGACAACTAATGAAAAACTGTTTTTT
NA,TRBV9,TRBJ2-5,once,CASSRGAGETQYF,TGTGCCAGCAGTCGGGGGGCCGGAGAGACCCAGTACTTC
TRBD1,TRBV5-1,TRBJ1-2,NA,CASSLVGRGKGYTF,TGCGCCAGCAGCTTGGTGGGCAGGGGGAAAGGCTACACCTTC
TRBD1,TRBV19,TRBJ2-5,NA,CASSIDRAQETQYF,TGTGCCAGTAGTATCGACAGGGCACAAGAGACCCAGTACTTC
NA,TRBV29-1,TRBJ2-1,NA,CSVGQQFF,TGCAGCGTTGGTCAGCAGTTCTTC
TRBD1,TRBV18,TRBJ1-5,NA,CASSPDRGRQPQHF,TGTGCCAGCTCACCTGACAGGGGGCGGCAGCCCCAGCATTTT
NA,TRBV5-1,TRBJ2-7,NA,CASSATRNGFLSSYEQYF,TGCGCCAGCAGCGCCACTAGAAACGGGTTCTTAAGCTCCTACGAGCAGTACTTC
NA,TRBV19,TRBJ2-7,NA,CASSPGTSANEQYF,TGTGCCAGTAGCCCCGGGACATCGGCCAACGAGCAGTACTTC
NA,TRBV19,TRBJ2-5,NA,CASSGWEGRGLQETQYF,TGTGCCAGTAGTGGATGGGAAGGGAGGGGGCTCCAAGAGACCCAGTACTTC
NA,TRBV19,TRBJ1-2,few,CASSIVYGADYGYTF,TGTGCCAGTAGTATAGTCTACGGGGCGGACTATGGCTACACCTTC
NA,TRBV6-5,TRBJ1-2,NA,CASSYPGGKLGYTF,TGTGCCAGCAGTTATCCGGGGGGGAAGTTGGGCTACACCTTC
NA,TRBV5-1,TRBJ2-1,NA,CASSLSLREQFF,TGCGCCAGCAGCTTGAGCCTTCGTGAGCAGTTCTTC
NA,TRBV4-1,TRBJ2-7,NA,CASSQGPAVPSEQYF,TGCGCCAGCAGCCAAGGGCCCGCGGTCCCCTCCGAGCAGTACTTC
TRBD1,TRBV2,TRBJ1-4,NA,CASSDREGEKLFF,TGTGCCAGCAGCGACAGGGAAGGCGAAAAACTGTTTTTT
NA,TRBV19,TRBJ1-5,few,CASSTGFNQPQHF,TGTGCCAGTAGTACAGGGTTTAATCAGCCCCAGCATTTT
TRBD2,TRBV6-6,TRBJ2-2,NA,CASSKLAGGGPGELFF,TGTGCCAGCAGTAAACTAGCGGGAGGGGGTCCCGGGGAGCTGTTTTTT
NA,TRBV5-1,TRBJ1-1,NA,CASSLGSGNKEAFF,TGCGCCAGCAGCTTGGGCTCGGGTAACAAAGAAGCTTTCTTT
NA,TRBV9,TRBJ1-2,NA,CASSVGALFGYGYTF,TGTGCCAGCAGCGTAGGGGCCTTATTTGGCTATGGCTACACCTTC
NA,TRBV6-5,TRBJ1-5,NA,CASISRGRQPQHF,TGTGCCAGCATAAGCCGGGGGCGTCAGCCCCAGCATTTT
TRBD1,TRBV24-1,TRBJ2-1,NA,CATSDFRDRVHNEQFF,TGTGCCACCAGTGATTTCCGGGACAGGGTCCACAATGAGCAGTTCTTC
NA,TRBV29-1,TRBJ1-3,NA,CSVAKDGGPGNTIYF,TGCAGCGTAGCCAAGGACGGCGGTCCTGGAAACACCATATATTTT
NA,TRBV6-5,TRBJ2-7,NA,CASASLSYEQYF,TGTGCCAGCGCATCCCTATCTTACGAGCAGTACTTC
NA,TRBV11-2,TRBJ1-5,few,CASSVSGNQPQHF,TGTGCCAGCAGCGTTTCAGGGAATCAGCCCCAGCATTTT
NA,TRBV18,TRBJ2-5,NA,CASSPRTERETQYF,TGTGCCAGCTCACCGAGAACAGAGAGGGAGACCCAGTACTTC
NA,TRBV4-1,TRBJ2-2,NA,CASSRPNTGELFF,TGCGCCAGCAGTAGGCCAAACACCGGGGAGCTGTTTTTT
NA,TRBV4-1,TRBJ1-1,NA,CASSQQTRVGRVRAEAFF,TGCGCCAGCAGCCAACAGACTCGTGTGGGGAGGGTGAGGGCTGAAGCTTTCTTT